This paragraph reports one T cell receptor beta chain. This clonotype was observed a handful of times. Its antigen remains undetermined. The sample holds no much larger clone one base away, and base qualities are not on file. The sample originates from a study of regulatory T cells in long-lasting Graves disease (dated by TCRdb to about 2021). For the study in its entirety: Patients with newly diagnosed Graves' disease had been on antithyroid drugs for under 3 months. A total of about 33 samples underwent TCR sequencing: around 13 from persistent and roughly 20 from newly diagnosed Graves' disease patients. Peripheral blood TCR sequencing and RNA sequencing compared persistent Graves' disease patients with newly diagnosed Graves' disease patients. The study was conducted in China and was registered as a clinical trial. Beyond this particular receptor, the publication reports: Sequencing and analysis were restricted to the TCR beta chain. The study examined only peripheral blood because the primary lesion, thyroid tissue, could not be accessed. Persistent Graves' disease patients showed lower TCR Shannon entropy and fewer highly expanded clones than newly diagnosed patients, suggesting clonal expansion. Patients with persistent disease shared more public clonotypes (fewer than 3,000) than newly diagnosed patients did (around 980). The small sample size was acknowledged by the authors as a limitation that may reduce accuracy. Persistent disease showed preferential use of TRBV28, TRBJ1-2 and TRBJ2-5, whereas newly diagnosed disease favored TRBV20-1 and TRBJ2-1.

Interpreted using the paper, the time point label stands for: newly diagnosed GD, antithyroid drugs for less than 3 months. For both TCR sequencing and RNA sequencing, RNA was extracted from PBMCs using TRIzol. The diagnosis of Graves' disease followed American Thyroid Association guidelines. The patients came from an endocrinology department in Xi'an, China. Each patient gave approximately 9.7 milliliters of peripheral blood, collected in an EDTA anticoagulant tube. Ficoll Paque Plus density gradient separation was used to isolate PBMCs, and no further T cell sorting was done. An Agilent 2100 Bioanalyzer and agarose gel were used to assess RNA quality, and a NanoDrop 2000 was used to measure RNA concentration. The germline V and J ends show losses of 6 bases and 5 bases respectively, and no gene match explains 10 bases of the junction. CDR1 and CDR2 are read off the germline V gene (reference sequence) as MNHEY and SMNVEV. CDR3 length: 15 amino acids, cysteine to phenylalanine. Only CDR3 DNA is held: 45 bases, read in frame from base 1.

Libraries were built with multiplex PCR. The sequencer listed for this sample is Illumina HiSeq 4000. CDR3 regions were amplified by Arm-PCR with iRepertoire HTBI primers to construct TCR beta libraries. Before sequencing, the PCR products underwent gel purification. The authors' pipeline ran thus. A total of 62 TRBV and 14 TRBJ segments were identified across samples and were used for gene usage analysis of CDR3 amino acid clonotypes. Filtered high-quality paired reads were merged into contigs using COPE and FqMerger. BLAST was used to align contigs to the IMGT TRBV, TRBD and TRBJ reference genes, and CDR3 was defined following IMGT. Any clonotype with a frequency above 0.1% was classified as a highly expanded clone. Repertoire diversity was measured by Shannon entropy, and V-J evenness by the Gini coefficient. A clonotype found in more than one individual was treated as public. The public reads were reanalyzed by TCRdb: fastp trimming at Q25, MiXCR alignment, in-frame beta chains only. Merged by CDR3 protein, the rows form single entries marked with the most common genes and DNA. These V and J calls originate from TCRdb's pipeline instead of the authors' own analysis. This sample is represented by about 540,000 distinct CDR3 sequences; approximately 13% of them were singletons. Jointly, the top ten make up 10% of the sample.

In addition, the sample was reused for a study of T cells in Graves' hyperthyroidism and ophthalmopathy. Reported in the second study: Graves' hyperthyroidism was defined as stable when no progression to ophthalmopathy occurred over 18 months of follow-up. Hyperthyroidism patients were newly diagnosed, with disease duration under 2 months, and aged 18 to 65 years. The study excluded patients with uncontrolled infections, other autoimmune diseases, pregnancy or lactation. Diagnoses were established on the basis of clinical symptoms, serum thyroxine and TRAb, thyroid ultrasound, and orbital computed tomography. The first round of RT-PCR for the TCR CDR3 was performed with the HTBI primer set and the Qiagen OneStep RT-PCR kit. Most expanded thyroid clonotypes (frequency above 0.001) were also detected in blood, a finding suggesting that blood repertoires may reflect thyroid immune responses. A 13 V-J signature model separated ophthalmopathy from stable hyperthyroidism, with approximately 86% sensitivity and 81.08% specificity in cross-validation and 80%/75% in testing. In validation, the model predicted progression to ophthalmopathy with approximately 70% sensitivity and about 73% specificity, a median of about six months before onset. TCR V-J signatures able to tell the groups apart were searched for in a discovery cohort of approximately 95 patients, of whom more than 40 had Graves' ophthalmopathy and around 57 had stable Graves' hyperthyroidism. An independent validation cohort of under 20 hyperthyroidism patients and 17 patients who later progressed to ophthalmopathy tested prospective prediction of ophthalmopathy. The 100 or so discovery patients were randomly split 7:3 into training and test sets. In addition, the study compared T-cell repertoires in thyroid tissue and in blood from roughly 6 Graves' hyperthyroidism patients. Once sampling was done, hyperthyroidism patients were given methimazole at a starting dose of 30 mg daily, whereas ophthalmopathy patients were given high-dose intravenous methylprednisolone. The libraries were constructed in a second round of multiplex PCR and then size-selected and purified. The libraries were sequenced on an Illumina HiSeq2000 using paired-end 100 bp reads. Raw data were processed with SOAPnuke, discarding reads with adapters, uncalled bases, mean Phred below 15, or no exact constant-primer or identifier match. High-quality paired reads were merged with COPE v1.2.5, and unique nucleotide sequences were defined as clonotypes. Clonotypes were aligned to IMGT TRBV, TRBD and TRBJ reference segments using MiTCR v1.1. The analysis was restricted to V-J combinations with a frequency above 0.0001, which together covered 99.2% of the repertoires. A TCS score was defined as the ratio between F50 (clonal expansion) and ExV (chaos), using BLOSUM62-based TCRdist between CDR3 peptides within each V-J. Welch's t-statistics and random forest reduced around 510 V-J features to about 12, which were used in a naive Bayes classifier (R e1071). Sample size was not statistically predetermined, and investigators were not blinded to group allocation. The paper describes TCR Vbeta CDR3 sequencing of about 140 peripheral blood samples, made up of roughly 45 ophthalmopathy patients, over 70 hyperthyroidism patients and some 17 progressor patients.

The chain links TRBV27 with TRBJ2-5, and TRBD2 matches 9 of the central bases. The sequencing here drew on peripheral blood mononuclear cells (PBMCs), taken at new diagnosis, from a patient treated with antithyroid drugs. The sequence came from a man younger than 40 with Graves disease. Donor details come from another sample of the same person, matched by shared clones. The CDR3 loop reads CASRSPGLAGETQYF. The DNA reads as follows: TGTGCCAGCAGATCGCCGGGACTAGCTGGCGAGACCCAGTACTTC.